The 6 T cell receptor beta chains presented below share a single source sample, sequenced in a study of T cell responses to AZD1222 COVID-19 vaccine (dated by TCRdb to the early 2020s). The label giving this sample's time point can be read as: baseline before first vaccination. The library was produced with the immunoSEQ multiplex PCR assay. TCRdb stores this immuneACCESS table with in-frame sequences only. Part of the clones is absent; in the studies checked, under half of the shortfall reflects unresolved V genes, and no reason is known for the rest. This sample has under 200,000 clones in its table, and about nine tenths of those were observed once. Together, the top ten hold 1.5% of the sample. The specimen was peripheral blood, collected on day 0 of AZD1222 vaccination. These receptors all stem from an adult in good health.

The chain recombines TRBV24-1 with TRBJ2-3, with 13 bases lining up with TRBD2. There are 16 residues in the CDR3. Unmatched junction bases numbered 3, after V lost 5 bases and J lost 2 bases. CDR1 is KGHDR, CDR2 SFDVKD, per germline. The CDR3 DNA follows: TGTGCCACCAGTGCCGGGACTAGCGGGGACACAGATACGCAGTATTTT. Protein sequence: CATSAGTSGDTDTQYF.

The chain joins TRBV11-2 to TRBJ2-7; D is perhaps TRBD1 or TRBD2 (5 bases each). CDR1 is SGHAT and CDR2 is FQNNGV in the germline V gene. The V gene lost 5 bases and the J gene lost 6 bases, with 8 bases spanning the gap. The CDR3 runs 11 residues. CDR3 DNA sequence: TGTGCCAGCAGCGGGGGAGTCGAGCAGTACTTC. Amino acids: CASSGGVEQYF.

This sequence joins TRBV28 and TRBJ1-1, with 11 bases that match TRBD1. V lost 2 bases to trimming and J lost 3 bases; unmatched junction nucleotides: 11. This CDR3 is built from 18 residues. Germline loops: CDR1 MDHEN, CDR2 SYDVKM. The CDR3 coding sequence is TGTGCCAGCAGTTTACGGGACAGGGGGAAATCGGGGGACACTGAAGCTTTCTTT. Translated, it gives CASSLRDRGKSGDTEAFF.

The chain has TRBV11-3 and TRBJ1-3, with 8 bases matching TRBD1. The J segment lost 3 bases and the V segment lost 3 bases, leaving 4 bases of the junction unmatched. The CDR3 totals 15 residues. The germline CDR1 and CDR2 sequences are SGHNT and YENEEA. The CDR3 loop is CASSFPGTGGNTIYF. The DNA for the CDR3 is TGTGCCAGCAGCTTCCCCGGGACAGGTGGAAACACCATATATTTT.

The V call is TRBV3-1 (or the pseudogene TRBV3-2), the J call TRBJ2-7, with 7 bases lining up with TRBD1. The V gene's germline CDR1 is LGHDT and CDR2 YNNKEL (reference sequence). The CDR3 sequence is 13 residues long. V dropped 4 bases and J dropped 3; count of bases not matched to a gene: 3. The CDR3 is CASSPRDSYEQYF. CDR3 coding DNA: TGTGCCAGCAGCCCCCGGGACAGCTACGAGCAGTACTTC.

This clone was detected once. CDR3 in amino acids: CASSPTGVNEQYF. CDR3 bases: TGTGCCAGCAGCCCGACAGGGGTCAACGAGCAGTACTTC. The genes are TRBV11-2 and TRBJ2-7; 8 bases agree with TRBD1. The CDR3 length is 13 residues. J was trimmed by 5 bases and V by 5 bases; bases with no gene match: 5. Germline V lookup: CDR1 SGHAT, CDR2 FQNNGV.